A selection of T cell receptor beta chains follows, all from one sample in a study of T cell responses to AZD1222 COVID-19 vaccine. TCRdb keeps only in-frame clones here, not all; method: immunoSEQ multiplex PCR. The table includes approximately 100,000 clones, 85% to 90% detected once. The specimen was peripheral blood, collected 28 days after the second AZD1222 dose. The receptor set was obtained from an adult who received the AZD1222 COVID-19 vaccine. The CDR3 runs from the conserved cysteine through the conserved F or W. A D gene is named only where the DNA matches it firmly. The size field is filled for only some rows; it gives once, few, many or a size class.

clone_size j_call v_call d_call cdr3_aa cdr3_nt
- TRBJ1-1 TRBV18 - CASSPRDVGTEAFF TGTGCCAGCTCACCGAGAGATGTGGGGACTGAAGCTTTCTTT
- TRBJ1-6 TRBV7-2 - CASSLRSSSSYNSPLHF TGTGCCAGCAGCTTAAGGTCGAGTAGCTCCTATAATTCACCCCTCCACTTT
- TRBJ1-2 TRBV7-2 - CASSRTGTKSYTF TGTGCCAGCAGCCGTACCGGGACCAAGAGCTACACCTTC
- TRBJ1-1 TRBV12-3/TRBV12-4 - CASSLNRRTEAFF TGTGCCAGCAGTTTAAACAGGCGGACTGAAGCTTTCTTT
- TRBJ1-4 TRBV5-6 - CASSLWGQFSATNEKLFF TGTGCCAGCAGCTTGTGGGGACAATTTTCCGCAACTAATGAAAAACTGTTTTTT
once TRBJ2-7 TRBV30 - CAWSGLSGEREQYF TGTGCCTGGAGTGGGTTAAGCGGAGAGAGGGAGCAGTACTTC
- TRBJ1-2 TRBV3-1/TRBV3-2 - CASSRRIEVGGYTF TGTGCCAGCAGCCGACGCATAGAGGTAGGCGGCTACACCTTC
- TRBJ1-3 TRBV5-1 - CASSLGGSGNTIYF TGCGCCAGCAGCTTGGGGGGCTCTGGAAACACCATATATTTT
- TRBJ2-1 TRBV6-2/TRBV6-3 TRBD2 CASSYGPRGNYNEQFF TGTGCCAGCAGTTACGGTCCGCGGGGGAACTACAATGAGCAGTTCTTC
- TRBJ1-1 TRBV2 TRBD1 CASSSTGTANTEAFF TGTGCCAGCAGTTCTACCGGGACAGCAAACACTGAAGCTTTCTTT
few TRBJ1-2 TRBV3-1/TRBV3-2 TRBD1 CASSLDFSTGTGGGYTF TGTGCCAGCAGCCTAGATTTCTCTACCGGGACAGGGGGTGGCTACACCTTC
- TRBJ1-2 TRBV6-5 TRBD1 CASRGTGSDYGYTF TGTGCCAGCAGAGGGACAGGGAGTGACTATGGCTACACCTTC
- TRBJ1-1 TRBV3-1/TRBV3-2 TRBD1 CASSLRTGRLDTEAFF TGTGCCAGCAGCCTGAGGACAGGGAGGTTGGACACTGAAGCTTTCTTT
- TRBJ1-2 TRBV6-5 - CASSYSVAGDYGYTF TGTGCCAGCAGTTACTCGGTGGCAGGGGACTATGGCTACACCTTC
- TRBJ1-2 TRBV6-1 - CASSEFPTGTYGYTF TGTGCCAGCAGTGAATTCCCCACAGGGACCTATGGCTACACCTTC
- TRBJ1-5 TRBV27 - CASSLQEGQPQHF TGTGCCAGCAGTTTACAGGAGGGGCAGCCCCAGCATTTT
once TRBJ1-2 TRBV19 - CASSPLGGGDYGYTF TGTGCCAGTAGCCCCCTCGGAGGGGGGGACTATGGCTACACCTTC
once TRBJ1-2 TRBV7-9 - CASSLKGSDYGYTF TGTGCCAGCAGCTTAAAGGGGTCCGACTATGGCTACACCTTC
- TRBJ1-5 TRBV18 - CASSEREDQPQHF TGTGCCAGCTCAGAAAGGGAGGATCAGCCCCAGCATTTT
- TRBJ1-1 TRBV7-9 - CASSLQGRSTEAFF TGTGCCAGCAGCTTGCAGGGCCGATCCACTGAAGCTTTCTTT
- TRBJ2-1 TRBV24-1 TRBD2 CATSDSASGGTRNEQFF TGTGCCACCAGTGATAGTGCTAGCGGGGGGACCAGGAATGAGCAGTTCTTC
- TRBJ2-3 TRBV5-8 - CASSLLLTPTDTQYF TGTGCCAGCAGCTTGCTACTGACCCCCACAGATACGCAGTATTTT
- TRBJ2-1 TRBV19 - CASSISARTYNEQFF TGTGCCAGTAGTATATCGGCTAGAACCTACAATGAGCAGTTCTTC
- TRBJ1-2 TRBV5-1 - CASSLGQTFYGYTF TGCGCCAGCAGCTTGGGACAGACATTCTATGGCTACACCTTC
- TRBJ2-5 TRBV5-1 - CASSLDGREETQYF TGCGCCAGCAGCTTGGACGGGAGAGAGGAGACCCAGTACTTC
- TRBJ1-2 TRBV18 - CASSPPVGRDGYTF TGTGCCAGCTCACCACCGGTAGGGAGGGATGGCTACACCTTC
- TRBJ2-2 TRBV13 - CASSLTGVVTGELFF TGTGCCAGCAGCTTAACCGGGGTTGTTACCGGGGAGCTGTTTTTT
- TRBJ2-1 TRBV7-9 TRBD1 CASSLSRTGNNEQFF TGTGCCAGCAGCTTATCCCGGACAGGGAACAATGAGCAGTTCTTC
once TRBJ1-5 TRBV6-2/TRBV6-3 TRBD1 CASSYLGGRGLWSGNQPQHF TGTGCCAGCAGTTATTTGGGAGGTAGGGGGCTGTGGAGCGGCAATCAGCCCCAGCATTTT
once TRBJ1-1 TRBV27 - CASSLHGRNTEAFF TGTGCCAGCAGTTTGCACGGTAGAAACACTGAAGCTTTCTTT
- TRBJ2-3 TRBV13 - CASSQSTDTQYF TGTGCCAGCAGCCAAAGTACAGATACGCAGTATTTT
- TRBJ2-1 TRBV7-9 TRBD2 CASSLRGGQVHEQFF TGTGCCAGCAGCTTGCGGGGGGGCCAGGTCCATGAGCAGTTCTTC